The T cell receptor (beta chain) described here comes from a study of cytomegalovirus exposure and HLA in healthy donors. Points from the study as a whole: Sequences of the TCR beta chain were said to predict the HLA-A and HLA-B alleles of most subjects accurately.

Trimming stripped 0 bases from V and 6 bases from J, with 8 bases between. Germline lookup yields CDR1 GTSNPN and CDR2 SVGIG (reference sequence). The CDR3 has 13 residues. In regard to this clone: Its matching antigen is unknown.

The PCR was carried out with 60 Vbeta primers and 13 Jbeta primers. The repertoire was sequenced with immunoSEQ multiplex PCR; TCRdb's copy has only in-frame clones and lacks some. The sample records some 150,000 clones, over 70% being singletons. The sample was PBMCs. V is TRBV30 and J is TRBJ2-2; D gene unclear. The TCR originated in a young man in good health and CMV-seronegative. In nucleotides, the CDR3 is TGTGCCTGGAGTGTACTGGGCCCCGGGGAGCTGTTTTTT. Protein: CAWSVLGPGELFF.